The rows below give T cell receptor beta chains drawn from one sample of a study of blood T cell repertoires in COVID-19. TCRdb keeps only in-frame clones here, not all; method: immunoSEQ multiplex PCR. Here the sample spans about 220,000 clones, approximately 83% being singletons. Sequenced input: peripheral blood. These TCRs come from a woman in her 30s who had recovered from COVID-19. The CDR3 runs from the conserved cysteine through the conserved F or W. A D gene is named only where the DNA matches it firmly. Some rows have no size entry. The others give once, few or many, or a class for an expanded clone.

TRBD1	TRBV5-1	TRBJ1-4	-	TGCGCCAGCAGCCCGGGACAGGGAGGGGAAAAACTGTTTTTT	CASSPGQGGEKLFF
TRBD1	TRBV28	TRBJ1-1	-	TGTGCCAGCAGTCCCCCCGGGACAGGTAGAGCTTTCTTT	CASSPPGTGRAFF
-	TRBV14	TRBJ1-6	-	TGTGCCAGCAGCCAAACAAGGACAGATAATTCACCCCTCCACTTT	CASSQTRTDNSPLHF
TRBD1	TRBV18	TRBJ2-5	-	TGTGCCAGCTCGGCCGGGACAGGGGAGAGAGAGACCCAGTACTTC	CASSAGTGERETQYF
-	TRBV21-1	TRBJ2-5	-	TGTGGGATCAGGGGGCACCAAGAGACCCAGTACTTC	CGIRGHQETQYF
-	TRBV19	TRBJ1-2	-	TGTGCCAGTAGTATTTCAGGGAACTATGGCTACACCTTC	CASSISGNYGYTF
-	TRBV12-5	TRBJ2-7	-	TGTGCTAGTGGTTACACCCACCGACAGGACTCCTACGAGCAGTACTTC	CASGYTHRQDSYEQYF
-	TRBV20-1	TRBJ2-3	once	TGCAGTGCTCCGCTAGCGGATACGCAGTATTTT	CSAPLADTQYF
TRBD1	TRBV6-6	TRBJ2-7	once	TGTGCCAGCAGCCCTCGACAGGGAGTCTCCTACGAGCAGTACTTC	CASSPRQGVSYEQYF
-	TRBV3-1/TRBV3-2	TRBJ1-3	-	TGTGCCAGCAGCCAAGATTTGGGCAGGGTCTCTGGAAACACCATATATTTT	CASSQDLGRVSGNTIYF
TRBD1	TRBV9	TRBJ2-2	few	TGTGCCAGCAGCGTAGCCGGCGACAGGGAAGGGGAGCTGTTTTTT	CASSVAGDREGELFF
TRBD1	TRBV11-2	TRBJ1-3	-	TGTGCCAGCAGTCGGGACAGCTACTCTGGAAACACCATATATTTT	CASSRDSYSGNTIYF
-	TRBV7-2	TRBJ2-2	-	TGTGCCAGCAGCCCGTGGGGCCCCGGGGAGCTGTTTTTT	CASSPWGPGELFF
TRBD2	TRBV5-1	TRBJ2-3	once	TGCGCCAGCAGCCCGCGGGGGGGAAACACAGATACGCAGTATTTT	CASSPRGGNTDTQYF
TRBD2	TRBV11-3	TRBJ2-1	few	TGTGCCAGCAGTCCCGGGACTAGCGGAAACAATGAGCAGTTCTTC	CASSPGTSGNNEQFF
TRBD1	TRBV10-2	TRBJ2-7	-	TGCGCCAGCAGTGAAAGCGCGGGACAGGTCTCCTACGAGCAGTACTTC	CASSESAGQVSYEQYF
TRBD1	TRBV19	TRBJ2-7	-	TGTGCCAGTAGTCTGTCGGCGGGGACAGGGGGACACGAGCAGTACTTC	CASSLSAGTGGHEQYF
-	TRBV20-1	TRBJ2-5	-	TGCAGTGCTATATCAGGAGAGACCCAGTACTTC	CSAISGETQYF
TRBD2	TRBV5-1	TRBJ2-3	-	TGCGCCAGCAGACCTCTAGCGGGGTTGACAGATACGCAGTATTTT	CASRPLAGLTDTQYF
-	TRBV6-5	TRBJ1-2	few	TGTGCCAGCAGGATTATTCAGGGGAACTATGGCTACACCTTC	CASRIIQGNYGYTF
-	TRBV29-1	TRBJ2-1	-	TGCAGCGTTGAAGACGGGACTTTAATAAATGAGCAGTTCTTC	CSVEDGTLINEQFF
-	TRBV7-9	TRBJ2-1	few	TGTGCCAGCAGCTTAGATCTAGCGAGCTCCTACAATGAGCAGTTCTTC	CASSLDLASSYNEQFF
TRBD2	TRBV5-4	TRBJ2-5	-	TGTGCCAGCAGCGCGGGACTAGCGCGAGAGACCCAGTACTTC	CASSAGLARETQYF
TRBD1	TRBV11-2	TRBJ2-1	-	TGTGCCAGCAGCCCGGCTGCGGCAGGGGGACGCAATGAGCAGTTCTTC	CASSPAAAGGRNEQFF
-	TRBV5-6	TRBJ1-2	-	TGTGCCAGCAGCTCCCGACGGGAGGGTCTATTTATCTATGGCTACACCTTC	CASSSRREGLFIYGYTF
-	TRBV9	TRBJ2-1	-	TGTGCCAGCAGCGTAGGTATCGGCGGGTCAAATTACAATGAGCAGTTCTTC	CASSVGIGGSNYNEQFF
-	TRBV19	TRBJ2-7	-	TGTGCCAGTAGTTTAACGGTAGCCTATTCCTACGAGCAGTACTTC	CASSLTVAYSYEQYF
TRBD2	TRBV6-2/TRBV6-3	TRBJ2-1	-	TGTGCCAGCAGCTTACTAGCGGGGAGGTCCTACAATGAGCAGTTCTTC	CASSLLAGRSYNEQFF
TRBD1	TRBV4-1	TRBJ2-1	-	TGCGCCAGCAGCCAATTGGACAGGGCAGACAATGAGCAGTTCTTC	CASSQLDRADNEQFF
TRBD2	TRBV5-1	TRBJ2-3	few	TGCGCCAGCAGCAGCGGCGCGGCGGGAGGCACAGATACGCAGTATTTT	CASSSGAAGGTDTQYF
-	TRBV7-9	TRBJ1-4	many	TGTGCCAGCAGCCCCAACCTCGGGACTAATGAAAAACTGTTTTTT	CASSPNLGTNEKLFF
TRBD2	TRBV5-1	TRBJ2-5	-	TGCGCCAGCAGCCAGGGGCTAGCGGGGGGACTCATCGGGACCCAGTACTTC	CASSQGLAGGLIGTQYF
TRBD1	TRBV7-9	TRBJ2-7	few	TGTGCCAGCAGCATACCAGGGGGAACCTACGAGCAGTACTTC	CASSIPGGTYEQYF
-	TRBV2	TRBJ1-4	few	TGTGCCAGCAGTGACGCAGGGGTGAGCGAAAAACTGTTTTTT	CASSDAGVSEKLFF
TRBD2	TRBV15	TRBJ2-1	-	TGTGCCACCGAAAGCGGGGGGGCAGTTATGAGCTCCTACAATGAGCAGTTCTTC	CATESGGAVMSSYNEQFF
-	TRBV30	TRBJ1-6	-	TGTGCCTGGAGTGTATGGTCGCGTTCTAATTCACCCCTCCACTTT	CAWSVWSRSNSPLHF
-	TRBV7-9	TRBJ2-1	-	TGTGCCAGCAGCTTATTACTCGGGAATGAGCAGTTCTTC	CASSLLLGNEQFF
TRBD1	TRBV5-4	TRBJ1-1	-	TGTGCCAGCCAAGGACAGGGGGCAGCGAACACTGAAGCTTTCTTT	CASQGQGAANTEAFF
TRBD1	TRBV6-5	TRBJ1-1	-	TGTGCCAGCAGTACAGGGGGGGGTGAAGCTTTCTTT	CASSTGGGEAFF
-	TRBV30	TRBJ2-2	-	TGTGCCTGGAAAAGCGGAGCCACCGGGGAGCTGTTTTTT	CAWKSGATGELFF